This T cell receptor beta chain was captured by sequencing in a study of blood T cell repertoires in COVID-19. Overall study: The United States, Italy and Spain provided the acute and convalescent COVID-19 samples. T cells, B-cell-depleted T cells, or PBMCs supplied cDNA or gDNA.

Living in about two dozen US areas, the participants were between 18 and 89 years of age. No more than 2 weeks before study entry, exposed participants had met a case of COVID-19. Using immunoSEQ multiplex PCR, the repertoire was profiled, and TCRdb retains in-frame clones only, with some absent. The sample carries 110,000 to 150,000 clones, more than 80% recorded once. Sequenced input: PBMCs or T cells enriched from blood (not recorded which). The source of this sequence is a woman in her late teens or twenties who had been exposed to COVID-19.

Here the CDR3 reads CATYSGGELFF. CDR3 in DNA: TGTGCCACCTATAGCGGTGGGGAGCTGTTTTTT. V gene TRBV28 combines with J gene TRBJ2-2; D may be TRBD2 (6 bases). Trimming left V 10 bases short and J 8 bases short, with 11 bases between. The germline gives CDR1 MDHEN, CDR2 SYDVKM. This CDR3 has 11 amino acids. Variable domain in full (rest from reference TRBV28 and TRBJ2-2): DVKVTQSSRYLVKRTGEKVFLECVQDMDHENMFWYRQDPGLGLRLIYFSYDVKMKEKGDIPEGYSVSREKKERFSLILESASTNQTSMYLCATYSGGELFFGEGSRLTVL.